The 19 T cell receptor beta chains listed next were all sequenced from one sample in a study of T cell responses to AZD1222 COVID-19 vaccine (dated by TCRdb to the early 2020s). The time point tag for this specimen amounts to: about 28 days (+/-7) after the second vaccine dose. The method behind the library was the immunoSEQ multiplex PCR assay. The table comes from immuneACCESS by way of TCRdb, which keeps in-frame sequences with V and J called. Part of the clones is missing from these tables; in studies checked, under half for an unresolved V gene and the rest for unknown reasons. The sample table shows approximately 100,000 clones, and around 87% are seen once. The leading ten clones occupy around 9.6% of the sample. The source material was peripheral blood, sampled 28 days after the second AZD1222 dose. The receptor source for this set is an adult who received the AZD1222 COVID-19 vaccine.

The V call is TRBV5-1, the J call TRBJ1-5; no firm D call. Germline-derived CDR1 and CDR2 are SGHRS and YFSETQ. Trimming took off 7 bases at V and 0 bases at J, with 23 bases between the two ends. The CDR3 has 18 amino acids. CDR3 residues: CASRPQSGSRYSNQPQHF. CDR3 sequence (DNA): TGCGCCAGCCGTCCTCAGAGTGGCTCCCGTTATAGCAATCAGCCCCAGCATTTT. Complete variable domain (other parts from reference TRBV5-1 and TRBJ1-5): KAGVTQTPRYLIKTRGQQVTLSCSPISGHRSVSWYQQTPGQGLQFLFEYFSETQRNKGNFPGRFSGRQFSNSRSEMNVSTLELGDSALYLCASRPQSGSRYSNQPQHFGDGTRLSIL.

This sequence joins TRBV18 and TRBJ2-7; weak D call: TRBD1 (5 bases). The CDR3 is 15 residues long. Germline CDR1 KGHSH, CDR2 LQKENI. Trimming pared 0 bases from V and 1 base from J, leaving 10 bases between. CDR3 sequence (DNA): TGTGCCAGCTCACCACCGGCAGGGCGATCCTACGAGCAGTACTTC. Translation gives CASSPPAGRSYEQYF.

The rearrangement joins TRBV10-3 to TRBJ2-2, with D possibly TRBD1 on 6 matching bases. The CDR3 spans 13 residues. Germline V CDR1 and CDR2: ENHRY, SYGVKD. V lost 11 bases, J lost 0 bases, and 10 bases lay in between. CDR3: CAVGQANTGELFF. CDR3 in DNA: TGTGCCGTGGGACAAGCGAACACCGGGGAGCTGTTTTTT.

The gene calls are TRBV30 and TRBJ1-4, with TRBD1 matching over 8 bases. Per the germline V gene, CDR1 is GTSNPN and CDR2 is SVGIG (reference sequence). This CDR3 contains 14 residues. Losses at the gene ends were 3 bases for V and 7 bases for J; bases not matched to a gene: 7. CDR3 in amino acids: CAWRAGGEFEKLFF. The CDR3 DNA follows: TGTGCCTGGAGAGCAGGGGGCGAATTTGAAAAACTGTTTTTT.

The chain carries TRBV5-1 and TRBJ1-1, with 9 positions matching TRBD1. V lost 4 bases and J lost 7; bases outside the gene matches: 8. The germline gives CDR1 SGHRS, CDR2 YFSETQ. This CDR3 spans 14 amino acids. CDR3 region: CASSPTGGSIEAFF. The DNA of the CDR3 is TGCGCCAGCAGCCCGACAGGGGGTAGTATTGAAGCTTTCTTT. Drawing the rest from reference TRBV5-1 and TRBJ1-1, the complete variable domain is KAGVTQTPRYLIKTRGQQVTLSCSPISGHRSVSWYQQTPGQGLQFLFEYFSETQRNKGNFPGRFSGRQFSNSRSEMNVSTLELGDSALYLCASSPTGGSIEAFFGQGTRLTVV.

V usage is TRBV7-2 and J usage is TRBJ1-1, with a possible D match to TRBD1 (6 bases). CDR1 and CDR2 from the germline V gene are SGHTA and FQGNSA. The CDR3 loop spans 13 amino acids. The ends were cut back, 7 bases at V and 5 bases at J, with 14 bases in the middle. The CDR3 DNA reads as TGTGCCAGCACCAACGGGGGCGGGACTGAAGCTTTCTTT. This sequence encodes CASTNGGGTEAFF.

The V gene is TRBV7-9, the J gene TRBJ1-1; TRBD1 is a possible D gene (5 bases). CDR3 length: 15 residues. The ends were cut back, 4 bases at V and 0 bases at J, with 12 bases in the middle. The V gene's germline CDR1 is SEHNR and CDR2 FQNEAQ (reference sequence). DNA for the CDR3: TGTGCCAGCAGCTCGATAGACAGTTTGAACACTGAAGCTTTCTTT. Protein sequence: CASSSIDSLNTEAFF.

The gene calls are TRBV20-1 and TRBJ2-7; 11 bases fit TRBD2. This CDR3 region has 14 residues. V lost 3 bases and J lost 1; bases outside the gene matches: 2. CDR1 and CDR2 from the germline V gene are DFQATT and SNEGSKA (reference sequence). This chain's CDR3 is CSASRLAGSYEQYF. The CDR3 nucleotides are TGCAGTGCTAGTAGACTAGCGGGGTCCTACGAGCAGTACTTC.

This rearrangement joins TRBV6-2 or TRBV6-3 to TRBJ2-7; 14 bases line up with TRBD2. This CDR3 is built from 15 residues. Germline trimming cut 6 bases from V and 6 bases from J; bases unmatched to any gene: 7. CDR1 is MNHEY and CDR2 is SVGEGT in the germline V gene. This CDR3 reads CASSQGLAGAVEQYF. Written as DNA, the CDR3 is TGTGCCAGCAGCCAGGGACTAGCGGGAGCCGTCGAGCAGTACTTC.

The rearrangement links TRBV19 to TRBJ1-2; D is perhaps TRBD1 (6 bases). Germline CDR1 LNHDA, CDR2 SQIVND (reference sequence). V dropped 2 bases and J dropped 7 bases, with 26 bases sitting between them. The CDR3 has 18 amino acids. CDR3 nucleotides: TGTGCCAGTAGTATAAAGGCTACGGGGAACGGACAGTACGGTGGCTACACCTTC. Translation: CASSIKATGNGQYGGYTF.

The J gene is TRBJ1-4, the V gene TRBV14; TRBD1 is a possible D gene (5 bases). Trimming shortened V by 2 bases and J by 4 bases, and 8 bases separated the two germline ends. CDR1 and CDR2 (germline): SGHDN, FVKESK. The CDR3 extends over 14 amino acids. CDR3 DNA: TGTGCCAGCAGCCAACGACAGATTAATGAAAAACTGTTTTTT. Translating it yields CASSQRQINEKLFF.

This chain joins TRBV2 and TRBJ1-1, with D unclear. Germline values: CDR1 SNHLY, CDR2 FYNNEI. V was pared by 6 bases and J by 3 bases, with 14 bases between. This CDR3 has 14 amino acids. The CDR3 here is CASRPLSGHTEAFF. As DNA, the CDR3 is TGTGCCAGCAGGCCCCTTTCAGGCCACACTGAAGCTTTCTTT.

The chain carries TRBV12-3 or TRBV12-4 and TRBJ1-1; no clear D gene. V gave up 5 bases and J gave up 1 base, with 8 bases separating them. This CDR3 spans 13 amino acids. The CDR3 sequence is CASSPQANTEAFF. The CDR3 DNA reads TGTGCCAGCAGTCCCCAGGCGAACACTGAAGCTTTCTTT.

Only one count was recorded for this clone. The genes are TRBV5-1 and TRBJ2-7, with D perhaps matching TRBD1 or TRBD2 (5 bases each). The germline CDR1 and CDR2 sequences are SGHRS and YFSETQ. The CDR3 spans 15 residues. Trimming removed 3 bases at V and 5 bases at J, with 18 bases between. Written as DNA, the CDR3 is TGCGCCAGCAGCTCAGGGAGCGAAGTATCTCACGAGCAGTACTTC. It specifies CASSSGSEVSHEQYF. Variable domain in full (rest from reference TRBV5-1 and TRBJ2-7): KAGVTQTPRYLIKTRGQQVTLSCSPISGHRSVSWYQQTPGQGLQFLFEYFSETQRNKGNFPGRFSGRQFSNSRSEMNVSTLELGDSALYLCASSSGSEVSHEQYFGPGTRLTVT.

This chain uses TRBV5-1 with TRBJ1-1; D remains ambiguous. Germline V CDR1 and CDR2: SGHRS, YFSETQ. The CDR3 has 16 residues. V shed 4 bases and J shed 0 bases, with 16 bases lying between them. The CDR3 DNA follows: TGCGCCAGCAGCCCTTGGGTGGGGAGGATGAACACTGAAGCTTTCTTT. It translates to CASSPWVGRMNTEAFF.

The J gene is TRBJ2-7, the V gene TRBV28; perhaps D is TRBD1 or TRBD2 (7 bases each). Trimming left V 7 bases short and J 4 bases short, with 23 bases between. Germline V gene sequence: CDR1 MDHEN, CDR2 SYDVKM. There are 16 residues in the CDR3. The CDR3 coding sequence is TGTGCCAGCACGTCGGGAGGTGGCAGGGGGAATTACGAGCAGTACTTC. Protein sequence: CASTSGGGRGNYEQYF.

V gene TRBV9 combines with J gene TRBJ2-7, with TRBD2 identical over 7 bases. Germline V gene lookup returns CDR1 SGDLS and CDR2 YYNGEE. The length of the CDR3 is 14 residues. The V and J ends lost 4 bases and 2 bases, in that order; junction bases with no gene match: 6. CDR3 DNA: TGTGCCAGCAGCCTCCGGACTAGACCCTACGAGCAGTACTTC. It codes for CASSLRTRPYEQYF.

On this clone itself: The same CDR3 can be traced to other DNA sequences in this sample. The chain has TRBV5-1 and TRBJ1-3; the match to TRBD1 covers 7 bases. There are 15 residues in the CDR3. Germline V CDR1 and CDR2: SGHRS, YFSETQ. The ends lost 0 bases at V and 0 bases at J; junction bases unmatched: 0. The CDR3, as DNA: TGCGCCAGCAGCTTGGCAGGGGGCTCTGGAAACACCATATATTTT. It specifies CASSLAGGSGNTIYF.

The rearrangement joins TRBV19 to TRBJ1-1; tentative D call: TRBD1 (5 bases). Trimming cost V 7 bases and J 8 bases, with 17 bases left between them. The CDR3 runs 13 residues. Germline V gene lookup returns CDR1 LNHDA and CDR2 SQIVND (reference sequence). The CDR3 region is CASIGETRTEAFF. In DNA, the CDR3 is TGTGCCAGTATAGGGGAGACCAGAACAGAAGCTTTCTTT. Complete variable domain (other parts from reference TRBV19 and TRBJ1-1): DGGITQSPKYLFRKEGQNVTLSCEQNLNHDAMYWYRQDPGQGLRLIYYSQIVNDFQKGDIAEGYSVSREKKESFPLTVTSAQKNPTAFYLCASIGETRTEAFFGQGTRLTVV.